This entry is about one TCR beta chain. Its antigen is undetermined. The J segment lost 5 bases and the V segment lost 1 base, leaving 7 bases of the junction unmatched. The CDR3 loop spans 15 amino acids. CDR1 SGHAT and CDR2 FQNNGV come from the germline V gene. The source of the sample is a study of cytomegalovirus exposure and HLA in healthy donors. Study-level information: Earlier work reported 100 million to 130 million unique TCR beta sequences from some 180 million T cells. General study results and limits: Exclusion applied to some V segments, including TRBV6-2 and TRBV6-3, as they were indistinguishable.

Primers: 60 Vbeta forward and 13 Jbeta reverse. The method was immunoSEQ multiplex PCR; TCRdb's version includes in-frame clones alone and lacks a portion of them. The sample includes more than 140,000 clones, roughly 80% of them seen just once. The chain uses TRBV11-2 and TRBJ1-2; 7 nucleotides line up with TRBD1. The TCR originated in a female donor in good health and CMV-seronegative. Sequenced: PBMCs. This chain's CDR3 is CASSLARDRKYGYTF. The CDR3 coding sequence is TGTGCCAGCAGCTTAGCGCGGGACAGAAAATATGGCTACACCTTC. Full variable domain (remainder filled in from reference TRBV11-2 and TRBJ1-2): EAGVAQSPRYKIIEKRQSVAFWCNPISGHATLYWYQQILGQGPKLLIQFQNNGVVDDSQLPKDRFSAERLKGVDSTLKIQPAKLEDSAVYLCASSLARDRKYGYTFGSGTRLTVV.